The present T cell receptor beta chain was sequenced within a study of PD-1 blockade in classical Hodgkin lymphoma. Study-wide results and caveats: In CD4+ cells, TCR diversity went up significantly by C4D1, but in CD8+ cells it did not.

A note on this clone: As yet, its antigen is unknown.

The table came from immunoSEQ multiplex PCR; TCRdb's copy has only in-frame clones and leaves some out. The table has tens of thousands of clones, around four fifths seen once. Noted time point: cycle 4 day 1 (C4D1), after more than five weeks of nivolumab. With no exception, relapse followed autologous stem cell transplantation in all patients, and brentuximab vedotin exposure varied. CDR1 is SQVTM, CDR2 ANQGSEA, per germline. CDR3 length: 13 residues. The V end lost 4 bases, the J end lost 3 bases, and 12 bases lay between the germline ends. The TCR comes from a human donor with classical Hodgkin lymphoma. The material was peripheral blood mononuclear cells (PBMCs), obtained before the fourth cycle of nivolumab. The gene calls are TRBV29-1 and TRBJ1-1, with TRBD1 as a possible D gene (5 bases). CDR3 in amino acids: CSVVQGLDTEAFF. In DNA, the CDR3 is TGCAGCGTTGTGCAGGGCTTAGACACTGAAGCTTTCTTT.